The 6 T cell receptor beta chains given below trace back to one sample, sequenced in a study of T-cell memory formation after mild COVID-19. TCRdb analysed the 5' RACE reads with MiXCR anew, one entry per CDR3 protein. The profile covers some 150,000 distinct CDR3 sequences, with approximately 25% appearing a single time and approximately 24% taken by the ten largest. Sequenced material: PBMCs or a T cell subset sorted from them (not recorded which). These receptors were taken from an adult woman who had mild COVID-19 (a few samples of this study predate the infection). Cell type and time point are not known.

This clonotype was picked up a small number of times. V usage is TRBV5-1 and J usage is TRBJ2-7; D might be TRBD2 (7 bases). There are 15 residues in the CDR3. Trimming pared 4 bases from V and 7 bases from J, leaving 21 bases between. Germline CDR1 and CDR2: SGHRS and YFSETQ. The chain's CDR3 is CASSPLNGGGEEQYF. The CDR3, as DNA: TGCGCCAGCAGCCCACTTAACGGAGGGGGGGAAGAGCAGTACTTC. Complete variable domain (other parts from reference TRBV5-1 and TRBJ2-7): KAGVTQTPRYLIKTRGQQVTLSCSPISGHRSVSWYQQTPGQGLQFLFEYFSETQRNKGNFPGRFSGRQFSNSRSEMNVSTLELGDSALYLCASSPLNGGGEEQYFGPGTRLTVT.

This clonotype was detected a few times. The chain links TRBV11-2 to TRBJ2-5, with 8 bases aligning to TRBD1. Germline CDR1 is SGHAT and CDR2 is FQNNGV. The CDR3 spans 16 residues. The V and J ends lost 8 bases and 0 bases, in that order; junction bases with no gene match: 11. CDR3 bases: TGTGCCAGCGGCCATTGGGCAGGGGGCAACCAAGAGACCCAGTACTTC. Its translation: CASGHWAGGNQETQYF. Supplemented by reference TRBV11-2 and TRBJ2-5, the full variable domain reads EAGVAQSPRYKIIEKRQSVAFWCNPISGHATLYWYQQILGQGPKLLIQFQNNGVVDDSQLPKDRFSAERLKGVDSTLKIQPAKLEDSAVYLCASGHWAGGNQETQYFGPGTRLLVL.

This clonotype showed up just a few times. V is TRBV5-8 and J is TRBJ2-7, with 7 bases fitting TRBD1. The germline V gene encodes CDR1 SGHTS and CDR2 YDEGEE. This CDR3 is 15 amino acids long. After removal of 0 bases from V and 0 bases from J, the junction contained 3 bases not matched to a gene. CDR3 sequence (DNA): TGTGCCAGCAGCTTGGCTAGGACAGGCTCCTACGAGCAGTACTTC. It codes for CASSLARTGSYEQYF.

J is TRBJ1-2 and V is TRBV19; maybe TRBD1 (6 bases). Trimming removed 5 bases from V and 4 bases from J, with 20 bases in between. Germline V lookup: CDR1 LNHDA, CDR2 SQIVND (reference sequence). This CDR3 has 16 residues. The CDR3 DNA is TGTGCCAGTAGTCCCCGGGCACTCGGAGGGGGCTATGGCTACACCTTC. Its translation: CASSPRALGGGYGYTF.

There are a few counts of this clonotype. V usage is TRBV13 and J usage is TRBJ2-5, with 7 bases that match TRBD1. Germline V lookup: CDR1 PRHDT, CDR2 FYEKMQ (reference sequence). The CDR3 length is 13 residues. J lost 3 bases, V lost 6 bases, and 4 bases had no gene match. Here the CDR3 DNA reads TGTGCCAGCAGGGATGGGACAGAAGAGACCCAGTACTTC. Protein: CASRDGTEETQYF. The variable domain in full, with the rest retrieved from reference TRBV13 and TRBJ2-5, is AAGVIQSPRHLIKEKRETATLKCYPIPRHDTVYWYQQGPGQDPQFLISFYEKMQSDKGSIPDRFSAQQFSDYHSELNMSSLELGDSALYFCASRDGTEETQYFGPGTRLLVL.

The V call is TRBV4-2, the J call TRBJ2-1, with D tentatively TRBD2 (6 bases). This CDR3 has 15 amino acids. V gave up 1 base and J gave up 2 bases, with 9 bases separating them. CDR1 is LGHNA, CDR2 YNFKEQ, per germline. The CDR3 region is CASSQGLATYNEQFF. For the CDR3, the DNA is TGTGCCAGCAGCCAAGGGCTAGCGACCTACAATGAGCAGTTCTTC.